This TCR beta chain was profiled in a study of T cells after yellow fever vaccination. Template switching with 5'RACE generated the TCR cDNA and added a universal primer site and UMIs. Each CDR3 protein is one row after TCRdb ran MiXCR on the 5' RACE reads. The sample lists 500,000 to 650,000 distinct CDR3 sequences; about 13% were seen once. The sample holds a few counts of this clonotype. Its target is not known. Study-wide findings and caveats: Though it reached lower strength, the secondary response hit its peak faster, day 5 versus 15. CD4 and CD8 compartments shared a small share of clonotypes, likely from convergent recombination.

Germline V CDR1 and CDR2: SGHNT, YENEEA. The CDR3 is 12 residues long. Between the trimmed V and J ends, which lost 2 bases and 3 bases, there was a span of 5 bases. The TCR was taken from a man aged 25 to 40 who received the YFV17D yellow fever vaccine. Sequencing was performed on PBMCs, taken on the day of the yellow fever booster vaccination. The chain combines TRBV11-3 with TRBJ2-7; D uncertain. CDR3 residues: CASSLSDYEQYF. The CDR3 nucleotides read TGTGCCAGCAGCTTATCCGACTACGAGCAGTACTTC.